One TCR beta chain is described in this entry. Its antigen is as yet unknown. The sample belongs to a study of T cell repertoires in cytomegalovirus infection. Study at large: Evidence of both CMV infection and a matching HLA type came from public TCR beta signatures.

The CDR3 runs 17 residues. Trimming took off 0 bases at V and 8 bases at J, with 20 bases between the two ends. Germline CDR1 is MNHGY and CDR2 is SAAAGT. TCRdb re-analysed the reads in MiXCR, keeping a single row per CDR3 protein. The data show 740,000 or so distinct CDR3 sequences, with 35% seen just once and around 2.6% held by the top ten. Study-wide results and caveats: Public TCR beta family frequency separated CMV-and-HLA carriers, including in an independent cohort. Dominating the ex vivo response were HLA-C-restricted CMV-specific TCR beta clonotypes.

The chain links TRBV6-8 to TRBJ2-1, with a weak D call TRBD1 (6 bases). The sample comprised PBMCs. This TCR was recovered from a human donor in good health (CMV status not recorded). Some clones in this sample may be carry-over from other donors' samples. Written as DNA, the CDR3 is TGTGCCAGCAGTTACTCGAGCCCTGGGGGCCACGGCGATGAGCAGTTCTTC. The encoded protein is CASSYSSPGGHGDEQFF.